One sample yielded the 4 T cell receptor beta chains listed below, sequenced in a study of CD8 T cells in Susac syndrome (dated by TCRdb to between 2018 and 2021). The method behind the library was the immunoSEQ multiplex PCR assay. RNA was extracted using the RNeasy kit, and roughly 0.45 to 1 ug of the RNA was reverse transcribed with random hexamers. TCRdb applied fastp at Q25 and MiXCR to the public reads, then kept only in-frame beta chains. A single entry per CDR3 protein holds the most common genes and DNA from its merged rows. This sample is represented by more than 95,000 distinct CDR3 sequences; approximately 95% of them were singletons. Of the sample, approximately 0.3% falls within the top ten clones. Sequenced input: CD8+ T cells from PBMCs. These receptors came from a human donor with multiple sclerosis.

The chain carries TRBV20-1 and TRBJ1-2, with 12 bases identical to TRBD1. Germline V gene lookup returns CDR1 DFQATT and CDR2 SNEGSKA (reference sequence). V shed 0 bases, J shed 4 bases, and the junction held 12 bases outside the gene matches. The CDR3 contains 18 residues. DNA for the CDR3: TGCAGTGCTAGAGATCACGAGGGACAGGGGGCCCGCCCCTATGGCTACACCTTC. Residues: CSARDHEGQGARPYGYTF.

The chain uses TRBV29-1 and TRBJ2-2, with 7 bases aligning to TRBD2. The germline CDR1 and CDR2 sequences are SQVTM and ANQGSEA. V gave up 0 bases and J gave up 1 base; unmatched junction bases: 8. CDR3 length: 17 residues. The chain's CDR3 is CSVEDPTPGGNTGELFF. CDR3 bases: TGCAGCGTTGAAGACCCCACCCCGGGGGGGAACACCGGGGAGCTGTTTTTT.

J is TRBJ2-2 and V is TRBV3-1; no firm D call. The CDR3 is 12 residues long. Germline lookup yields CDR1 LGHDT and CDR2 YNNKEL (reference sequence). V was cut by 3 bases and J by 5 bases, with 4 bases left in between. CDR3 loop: CASSHYTGELFF. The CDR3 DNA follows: TGTGCCAGCAGCCACTATACCGGGGAGCTGTTTTTT.

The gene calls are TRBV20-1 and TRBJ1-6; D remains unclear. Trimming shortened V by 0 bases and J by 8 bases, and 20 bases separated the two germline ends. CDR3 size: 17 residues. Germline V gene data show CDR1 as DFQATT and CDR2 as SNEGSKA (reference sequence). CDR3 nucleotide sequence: TGCAGTGCTAGAGATCCGGTCTTGGTGCGGACCGATTCACCCCTCCACTTT. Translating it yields CSARDPVLVRTDSPLHF.